What follows are 9 T cell receptor beta chains derived from one specimen sequenced in a study of cytomegalovirus exposure and HLA in healthy donors. Profiled with immunoSEQ multiplex PCR; TCRdb holds only in-frame clones, not every one. The repertoire holds 150,000 to 200,000 clones, with roughly 90% as singletons. Sequencing used PBMCs. The receptors originated from a woman aged 25 to 39 in good health and CMV-seronegative.

The rearrangement joins TRBV30 to TRBJ2-2; TRBD1 aligns across 8 bases. The germline V gene has CDR1 GTSNPN and CDR2 SVGIG (reference sequence). V lost 4 bases, J lost 4 bases, and 8 bases stayed unmatched. This CDR3 comprises 15 residues. The chain's CDR3 is CAWNRQGPSTGELFF. The CDR3, as DNA: TGTGCCTGGAATCGACAGGGGCCGTCCACCGGGGAGCTGTTTTTT. Full variable domain (outside the CDR3, taken from reference TRBV30 and TRBJ2-2): SQTIHQWPATLVQPVGSPLSLECTVEGTSNPNLYWYRQAAGRGLQLLFYSVGIGQISSEVPQNLSASRPQDRQFILSSKKLLLSDSGFYLCAWNRQGPSTGELFFGEGSRLTVL.

The chain uses TRBV5-4 and TRBJ2-1; 8 nucleotides align to TRBD2. Germline trimming cut 4 bases from V and 16 bases from J; bases unmatched to any gene: 10. The CDR3 has 12 residues. The germline V gene encodes CDR1 SGHNT and CDR2 YYREEE (reference sequence). CDR3 region: CASSPLGTRIFF. In DNA form, the CDR3 reads TGTGCCAGCAGCCCCCTGGGGACTAGGATTTTCTTC. Supplemented by reference TRBV5-4 and TRBJ2-1, the full variable domain reads ETGVTQSPTHLIKTRGQQVTLRCSSQSGHNTVSWYQQALGQGPQFIFQYYREEENGRGNFPPRFSGLQFPNYSSELNVNALELDDSALYLCASSPLGTRIFFGPGTRLTVL.

V usage is TRBV27 and J usage is TRBJ1-5, with D tentatively TRBD1 (6 bases). CDR3 size: 13 residues. CDR1 is MNHEY, CDR2 SMNVEV, per germline (reference sequence). Trimming cost V 5 bases and J 5 bases, with 10 bases left between them. Here the CDR3 reads CASSGGHHQPQHF. The CDR3, as DNA: TGTGCCAGCAGTGGGGGACATCATCAGCCCCAGCATTTT.

The table lists this clone with a count of one. V usage is TRBV28 and J usage is TRBJ1-2, with D possibly TRBD1 on 6 matching bases. Germline V gene data show CDR1 as MDHEN and CDR2 as SYDVKM. This CDR3 contains 13 residues. The V end was cut by 8 bases, the J end by 8 bases, with 18 bases between. CDR3 residues: CASFLTGMGGYTF. CDR3 in DNA: TGTGCCAGCTTTCTTACAGGGATGGGGGGCTACACCTTC.

The rearrangement joins TRBV5-1 to TRBJ2-1; 7 bases are shared with TRBD2. CDR3 size: 17 residues. Germline-derived CDR1 and CDR2 are SGHRS and YFSETQ. The J segment lost 8 bases and the V segment lost 2 bases, leaving 16 bases of the junction unmatched. The CDR3 reads CASSLSPSGNPNHEQFF. The CDR3 DNA reads as TGCGCCAGCAGCTTAAGCCCCAGCGGGAACCCCAACCATGAGCAGTTCTTC.

V is TRBV15 and J is TRBJ1-1; weak D call: TRBD1 (5 bases). Germline V CDR1 and CDR2: LNHNV, YYDKDF (reference sequence). Trimming left V 3 bases short and J 1 base short, with 6 bases between. The CDR3 covers 13 residues. CDR3 sequence: CATSRGGNTEAFF. CDR3 nucleotides: TGTGCCACCAGCAGGGGGGGGAACACTGAAGCTTTCTTT.

The V gene is TRBV28, the J gene TRBJ2-7; 7 bases are shared with TRBD1. Germline-derived CDR1 and CDR2 are MDHEN and SYDVKM. Trimming removed 10 bases from V and 1 base from J; junction bases left unmatched: 10. The CDR3 loop spans 14 amino acids. The chain's CDR3 is CATHDRDISYEQYF. The CDR3 nucleotides read TGTGCCACCCATGACAGGGATATTTCCTACGAGCAGTACTTC.

The V and J genes are TRBV6-5 and TRBJ2-1; D is perhaps TRBD1 or TRBD2 (5 bases each). The CDR3 spans 15 residues. Germline CDR1 and CDR2: MNHEY and SVGAGI. Trimming shortened V by 0 bases and J by 4 bases, and 10 bases separated the two germline ends. This chain's CDR3 is CASSYSNEGYNEQFF. The DNA for the CDR3 is TGTGCCAGCAGTTACTCGAATGAGGGGTACAATGAGCAGTTCTTC.

The chain is built from TRBV6-5 and TRBJ2-3, with 9 bases that match TRBD2. Trimming removed 10 bases from V and 0 bases from J; junction bases left unmatched: 5. Germline V gene data show CDR1 as MNHEY and CDR2 as SVGAGI. The CDR3 sequence is 14 residues long. The CDR3 region is CATSRGGSTDTQYF. The CDR3 DNA follows: TGTGCCACCTCGCGGGGGGGCAGCACAGATACGCAGTATTTT.